This TCR beta chain was documented in a study of cytomegalovirus exposure and HLA in healthy donors. PCR involved 60 Vbeta and 13 Jbeta primers. Clones were read by immunoSEQ multiplex PCR, and TCRdb kept only the in-frame ones, dropping some. The sample holds some 190,000 clones, more than 60% seen once. Germline CDR1 and CDR2: SGHVS and FNYEAQ. This CDR3 spans 14 amino acids. Losses at the gene ends were 2 bases for V and 8 bases for J; bases not matched to a gene: 5. The V call is TRBV7-6, the J call TRBJ1-1; 10 bases fit TRBD1. The sequence came from a man aged 18-30 years in good health and CMV-seronegative. The specimen sequenced was PBMCs. This CDR3 is CASSLPGQGTEAFF. CDR3 in DNA: TGTGCCAGCAGCTTACCGGGACAGGGGACCGAAGCTTTCTTT.